This T cell receptor (beta chain) is from a study of cytomegalovirus exposure and HLA in healthy donors. Both 60 Vbeta primers and 13 Jbeta primers went into the PCR. Clones were read by immunoSEQ multiplex PCR, and TCRdb kept only the in-frame ones, dropping some. Of about 180,000 clones listed, over 75% were seen once; the top ten hold about 2.1%. Per the germline V gene, CDR1 is SGHDT and CDR2 is YYEEEE. The V segment lost 4 bases and the J segment 3 bases; nucleotides outside the gene matches: 4. The CDR3 has 16 residues. The V gene is TRBV5-6, the J gene TRBJ2-3; 14 bases map to TRBD2. Source material: PBMCs. This clonotype was sampled from a woman aged 30 to 39 in good health and CMV-seronegative. DNA for the CDR3: TGTGCCAGCAGCCCGGGACTAGCGGGGGCGACAGATACGCAGTATTTT. The encoded protein is CASSPGLAGATDTQYF.